Here is one T cell receptor beta chain with its context. Its antigen remains unidentified. MiXCR, applied by TCRdb to the 5' RACE reads, yields one record per CDR3 protein. Altogether 500,000 to 700,000 distinct CDR3 sequences are present, roughly 7.2% being singletons, with the ten largest covering less than 2%. This sample was taken from a study of identical twins. Broader study findings: Zero-insertion analyses could be partly confounded by invariant MAIT and iNKT cells.

Germline CDR1 SNHLY, CDR2 FYNNEI. There are 15 residues in the CDR3. Germline trimming cut 11 bases from V and 8 bases from J; bases unmatched to any gene: 13. The donors were all healthy and Caucasian. These data also formed part of another study, on yellow fever vaccine responses in identical twins.

V and J are TRBV2 and TRBJ2-6, with 9 bases fitting TRBD1. This sequence originates from a young woman in good health. What was sequenced was PBMCs. CDR3 residues: CARLTGGSKTNVLTF. For the CDR3, the DNA is TGTGCCCGGTTGACAGGGGGGTCGAAGACCAACGTCCTGACTTTC.